This is a list of T cell receptor beta chains from one sample in a study of cytotoxic CD8 clonotypes in ibrutinib-treated CLL. The repertoire was sequenced with immunoSEQ multiplex PCR; TCRdb's copy has only in-frame clones and lacks some. The data hold 130,000 to 150,000 clones, with around three quarters observed a single time. Sequences were derived from PBMCs, sampled after 12 months of ibrutinib treatment. These TCRs come from a human donor with chronic lymphocytic leukemia. Both conserved end residues are part of each CDR3. The D gene is left open where the match is weak. The size field is filled for only some rows; it gives once, few, many or a size class.

>TRBV7-8|NA|TRBJ2-1|NA
CASSKYNEQFF
TGTGCCAGCAGCAAATACAATGAGCAGTTCTTC
>TRBV5-6|TRBD1|TRBJ1-2|once
CASSSDRGRGYGYTF
TGTGCCAGCAGCAGCGACAGGGGGCGCGGGTATGGCTACACCTTC
>TRBV10-3|NA|TRBJ2-2|NA
CASRLANTGELFF
TGTGCCTCCCGACTAGCGAACACCGGGGAGCTGTTTTTT
>TRBV7-6|NA|TRBJ2-2|NA
CASSLEGRPPGELFF
TGTGCCAGCAGCTTGGAGGGGAGGCCCCCCGGGGAGCTGTTTTTT
>TRBV7-9|TRBD2|TRBJ2-5|NA
CASSLLNGREETQYF
TGTGCCAGCAGCTTATTAAACGGGAGGGAAGAGACCCAGTACTTC
>TRBV27|TRBD1|TRBJ2-7|NA
CASSPLDRGLWQYF
TGTGCCAGCAGTCCCCTTGACAGGGGGTTATGGCAGTACTTC
>TRBV13|NA|TRBJ2-3|once
CASSRNSGFTDTQYF
TGTGCCAGCAGCCGGAATAGCGGCTTCACAGATACGCAGTATTTT
>TRBV6-5|NA|TRBJ2-7|NA
CASNQNGGASYEQYF
TGTGCCAGCAACCAAAACGGTGGGGCCTCCTACGAGCAGTACTTC
>TRBV4-1|NA|TRBJ2-7|NA
CASSLNSGQGDLTYEQYF
TGCGCCAGCAGCCTAAACTCAGGTCAGGGAGATTTAACCTACGAGCAGTACTTC
>TRBV19|TRBD1|TRBJ1-2|NA
CASSIGTGSGYGYTF
TGTGCCAGTAGTATAGGGACAGGGTCAGGCTATGGCTACACCTTC
>TRBV6-5|NA|TRBJ1-4|NA
CASRQGEANEKLFF
TGTGCCAGCAGACAGGGAGAGGCTAATGAAAAACTGTTTTTT
>TRBV5-4|NA|TRBJ2-3|once
CASSSPGLGTDTQYF
TGTGCCAGCAGCTCGCCGGGACTGGGCACAGATACGCAGTATTTT
>TRBV11-3|NA|TRBJ2-1|NA
CASSRIRGSNEQFF
TGTGCCAGCAGCCGAATCAGGGGATCCAATGAGCAGTTCTTC
>TRBV5-1|TRBD2|TRBJ2-1|NA
CASSLLIAGVGNEQFF
TGCGCCAGCAGCTTGTTAATAGCGGGAGTCGGAAATGAGCAGTTCTTC
>TRBV27|TRBD1|TRBJ2-7|NA
CASSLLGQGKTYEQYF
TGTGCCAGCAGTTTATTGGGACAGGGAAAAACCTACGAGCAGTACTTC
>TRBV30|NA|TRBJ1-2|NA
CAWKIVAGDYGYTF
TGTGCCTGGAAAATCGTGGCAGGGGACTATGGCTACACCTTC
>TRBV19|NA|TRBJ2-7|once
CASSISGNTYEQYF
TGTGCCAGTAGTATTTCGGGAAACACCTACGAGCAGTACTTC
>TRBV9|TRBD2|TRBJ2-5|few
CASSASGTKGETQYF
TGTGCCAGCAGCGCCTCCGGGACTAAGGGGGAGACCCAGTACTTC
>TRBV27|NA|TRBJ1-2|NA
CASTPSGQASVYTF
TGTGCCAGCACCCCATCGGGGCAGGCCTCTGTCTACACCTTC
>TRBV6-5|NA|TRBJ1-5|once
CASSPSRANQPQHF
TGTGCCAGCAGCCCCAGCAGGGCCAATCAGCCCCAGCATTTT
>TRBV14|NA|TRBJ1-1|few
CASSRGYSNTEAFF
TGTGCCAGCAGCCGTGGATACAGTAACACTGAAGCTTTCTTT
>TRBV9|NA|TRBJ1-5|NA
CASSVGDSNQPQHF
TGTGCCAGCAGCGTCGGGGATAGCAATCAGCCCCAGCATTTT
>TRBV15|NA|TRBJ2-7|NA
CATSRGDRIYEQYF
TGTGCCACCAGCAGAGGAGACAGAATCTACGAGCAGTACTTC
>TRBV7-9|TRBD2|TRBJ2-1|NA
CASSLAHQSGRFNEQFF
TGTGCCAGCAGCTTAGCTCACCAAAGCGGGAGGTTCAATGAGCAGTTCTTC